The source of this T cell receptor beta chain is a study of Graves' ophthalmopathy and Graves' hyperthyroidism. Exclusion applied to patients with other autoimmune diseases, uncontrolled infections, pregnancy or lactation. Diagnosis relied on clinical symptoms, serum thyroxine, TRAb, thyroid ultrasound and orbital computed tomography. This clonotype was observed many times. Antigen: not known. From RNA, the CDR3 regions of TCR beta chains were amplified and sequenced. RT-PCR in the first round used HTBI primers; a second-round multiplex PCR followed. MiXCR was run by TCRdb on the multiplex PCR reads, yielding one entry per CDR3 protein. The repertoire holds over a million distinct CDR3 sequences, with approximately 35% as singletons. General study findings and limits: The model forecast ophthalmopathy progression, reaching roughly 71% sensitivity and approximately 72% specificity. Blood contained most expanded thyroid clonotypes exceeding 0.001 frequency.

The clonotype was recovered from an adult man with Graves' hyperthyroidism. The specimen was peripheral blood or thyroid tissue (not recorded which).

The CDR3 spells CSASSTVSSYEQYF. CDR3 sequence (DNA): TGCAGTGCTAGTTCGACAGTCAGCTCCTACGAGCAGTACTTC. V usage is TRBV20-1 and J usage is TRBJ2-7; D is perhaps TRBD1 (5 bases). The CDR3 is 14 residues long. The germline V and J ends were trimmed by 3 bases and 0 bases, with 12 bases remaining between them. Germline V gene lookup returns CDR1 DFQATT and CDR2 SNEGSKA (reference sequence).